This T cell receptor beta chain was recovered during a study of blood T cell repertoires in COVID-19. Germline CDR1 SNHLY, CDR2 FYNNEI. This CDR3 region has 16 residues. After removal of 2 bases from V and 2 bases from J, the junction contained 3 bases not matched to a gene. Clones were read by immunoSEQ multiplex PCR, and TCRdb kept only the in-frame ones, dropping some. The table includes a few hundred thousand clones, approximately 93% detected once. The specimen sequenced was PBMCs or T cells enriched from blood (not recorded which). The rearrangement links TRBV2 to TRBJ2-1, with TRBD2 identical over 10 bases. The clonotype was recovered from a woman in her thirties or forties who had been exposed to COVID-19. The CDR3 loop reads CASSERLAGAYNEQFF. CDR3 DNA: TGTGCCAGCAGTGAACGGCTAGCGGGAGCCTACAATGAGCAGTTCTTC.